The 8 T cell receptor beta chains listed next were all sequenced from one sample in a study of T-cell memory formation after mild COVID-19. TCRdb re-called the 5' RACE reads with MiXCR, one entry per CDR3 protein. The data contain over 95,000 distinct CDR3 sequences, approximately 22% of them singletons. Sequenced: PBMCs or a T cell subset sorted from them (not recorded which). The source is a young man who had mild COVID-19 (a few samples of this study predate the infection). Cell type and time point are not known.

The sample holds one count of this clonotype. The chain combines TRBV15 with TRBJ1-2, with D possibly TRBD1 on 6 matching bases. The germline gives CDR1 LNHNV, CDR2 YYDKDF (reference sequence). V lost 5 bases and J lost 4, with 14 bases in between. The CDR3 is 14 residues long. In DNA form, the CDR3 reads TGTGCCACCAGCGGGGCAGGGGACGGCTATGGCTACACCTTC. Its translation is CATSGAGDGYGYTF.

This chain connects TRBV6-5 to TRBJ1-5; no firm D call. V lost 0 bases and J 5 bases, leaving 8 bases between the germline ends. CDR3 length equals 14 residues. CDR1 is MNHEY, CDR2 SVGAGI, per germline. The CDR3 bases are TGTGCCAGCAGTTACTCGAGCGGGGATCAGCCCCAGCATTTT. Its protein product is CASSYSSGDQPQHF.

The genes are TRBV11-3 and TRBJ2-1; a possible D gene is TRBD2 (6 bases). CDR1 is SGHNT, CDR2 YENEEA, per germline. This CDR3 has 14 residues. The V gene lost 3 bases and the J gene lost 10 bases, with 16 bases spanning the gap. The CDR3 protein is CASSLNGGAKEQFF. In DNA form, the CDR3 reads TGTGCCAGCAGCTTGAACGGCGGGGCAAAGGAGCAGTTCTTC.

This chain links TRBV19 with TRBJ2-1, with D hard to call. V lost 3 bases and J lost 9, with 6 bases in between. The CDR3 totals 11 residues. Per the germline V gene, CDR1 is LNHDA and CDR2 is SQIVND (reference sequence). Written as DNA, the CDR3 is TGTGCCAGTAGTATTTCCGGTGAGCAGTTCTTC. This codes for CASSISGEQFF.

This clonotype was seen a few times. The chain couples TRBV7-3 to TRBJ2-6; D is uncertain. Trimming cost V 3 bases and J 4 bases, with 13 bases left between them. There are 16 residues in the CDR3. Germline-derived CDR1 and CDR2 are SGHTA and FQGTGA. As DNA, the CDR3 is TGTGCCAGCAGCTTGGACCCGATCTCGGGGGCCAACGTCCTGACTTTC. Translation: CASSLDPISGANVLTF. Using reference TRBV7-3 and TRBJ2-6 for the parts outside the CDR3, the full variable domain is GAGVSQTPSNKVTEKGKYVELRCDPISGHTALYWYRQSLGQGPEFLIYFQGTGAADDSGLPNDRFFAVRPEGSVSTLKIQRTERGDSAVYLCASSLDPISGANVLTFGAGSRLTVL.

The table lists this clonotype with a few counts. The chain joins TRBV14 to TRBJ2-1; 7 bases align to TRBD2. Germline V CDR1 and CDR2: SGHDN, FVKESK. This CDR3 contains 14 residues. V dropped 1 base and J dropped 8; count of bases not matched to a gene: 5. CDR3 nucleotides: TGTGCCAGCAGCCAAGGACTAGCAGCAGATGAGCAGTTCTTC. The encoded protein is CASSQGLAADEQFF.

Turning to this clonotype: The junction departs from the called germline gene at one end, perhaps through a read error. The chain links TRBV7-2 to TRBJ2-1; D ambiguous. Germline lookup yields CDR1 SGHTA and CDR2 FQGNSA. The CDR3 has 12 amino acids. The CDR3 nucleotides read TGTGCCAGCAGTTTAGACCCGGATGAGCAGTTCTTC. As protein: CASSLDPDEQFF.

This chain joins TRBV7-9 and TRBJ1-2, with D hard to call. Trimming cost V 2 bases and J 6 bases, with 7 bases left between them. Per the germline V gene, CDR1 is SEHNR and CDR2 is FQNEAQ (reference sequence). There are 12 residues in the CDR3. This chain's CDR3 is CASSLNRDGYTF. The CDR3 bases are TGTGCCAGCAGCTTAAATCGTGATGGCTACACCTTC.